What follows are 19 T cell receptor beta chains derived from one specimen sequenced in a study of human T cells and chemical hapten exposure (dated by TCRdb to the early 2020s). The sample's time point label, in plain terms: patch test 1, 2 weeks after DPC sensitization. What the treatment or condition label conveys for this sample: therapeutic diphenylcyclopropenone sensitization with weekly scalp DPC. Libraries were prepared through RACE. The sequencing machine was a NextSeq 500. TCRdb applied fastp at Q25 and MiXCR to the public reads, then kept only in-frame beta chains. One record per CDR3 amino acid sequence lists the most common genes and DNA. The sample yields 100,000 or so distinct CDR3 sequences; approximately 10% were counted once. The top ten hold roughly 2.2% of the sample. The sequenced sample was whole blood, obtained in connection with sensitization to the hapten diphenylcyclopropenone (DPC). The receptors come from a man in his forties with alopecia areata. Some clones in this sample may be carry-over from other donors' samples.

CDR3 loop: CAISPGQGSYNEQFF. Written as DNA, the CDR3 is TGTGCCATCAGCCCGGGACAGGGGTCCTACAATGAGCAGTTCTTC. This sequence joins TRBV10-3 and TRBJ2-1; 10 nucleotides align to TRBD1. Per the germline V gene, CDR1 is ENHRY and CDR2 is SYGVKD. This CDR3 has 15 residues. The ends lost 6 bases at V and 1 base at J; junction bases unmatched: 3.

The chain uses TRBV10-3 and TRBJ1-2; 8 bases line up with TRBD1. The CDR3 has 12 residues. The V segment lost 4 bases and the J segment 8 bases; nucleotides outside the gene matches: 3. The germline gives CDR1 ENHRY, CDR2 SYGVKD. CDR3: CAISGTGRGYTF. The CDR3 DNA sequence: TGTGCCATCAGTGGGACAGGGAGAGGCTACACCTTC.

This clonotype was seen many times. The chain links TRBV4-3 to TRBJ1-3, with no clear D. The CDR3 length is 16 residues. Trimming removed 0 bases from V and 4 bases from J, with 13 bases in between. Germline V gene data show CDR1 as LGHNA and CDR2 as YSLEER. CDR3 coding DNA: TGCGCCAGCAGCCAAGAAGTGGCACGGAGCGGAAACACCATATATTTT. Its translation is CASSQEVARSGNTIYF.

This clonotype was counted many times. The V and J genes are TRBV9 and TRBJ1-1; TRBD1 agrees at 7 bases. CDR1 SGDLS and CDR2 YYNGEE come from the germline V gene. With 0 bases clipped from V and 8 bases from J, the junction kept 13 bases outside the gene matches. The CDR3 consists of 16 residues. This CDR3 reads CASSVDDMGQPEEAFF. Here the CDR3 DNA reads TGTGCCAGCAGCGTAGATGATATGGGACAGCCCGAGGAAGCTTTCTTT.

This clonotype appeared a single time. No conserved phenylalanine or tryptophan ends this CDR3, so it is likely a read error. The chain carries TRBV7-9 and TRBJ2-7; no firm D call. Between the trimmed V and J ends, which lost 5 bases and 2 bases, there was a span of 10 bases. The CDR3 runs 13 residues. The germline gives CDR1 SEHNR, CDR2 FQNEAQ (reference sequence). This CDR3 is CASSTSYPYEQYS. The CDR3 DNA reads as TGTGCCAGCAGCACCTCTTACCCCTACGAGCAGTACTCC.

This clonotype showed up many times. V usage is TRBV25-1 and J usage is TRBJ2-4; D might be TRBD1 or TRBD2, each matching 5 bases. Trimming stripped 1 base from V and 1 base from J, with 11 bases between. The germline gives CDR1 MGHDK, CDR2 SYGVNS. The CDR3 runs to 16 residues. CDR3 sequence: CASSEFHEGAKNIQYF. The CDR3, as DNA: TGTGCCAGCAGTGAATTTCACGAGGGGGCCAAAAACATTCAGTACTTC.

V gene TRBV6-6 combines with J gene TRBJ2-1; 8 nucleotides match TRBD1. Losses at the gene ends were 7 bases for V and 6 bases for J; bases not matched to a gene: 8. In germline, CDR1 is MNHNY, CDR2 SVGAGI (reference sequence). The CDR3 covers 14 residues. CDR3: CASIPGTGSNEQFF. CDR3 coding DNA: TGTGCCAGCATTCCCGGGACAGGAAGCAATGAGCAGTTCTTC.

This clonotype was recorded many times. This chain uses TRBV6-5 with TRBJ1-6; TRBD1 agrees at 7 bases. V shed 0 bases and J 0 bases; nucleotides not matched to a gene: 8. The CDR3 spans 19 residues. Germline lookup yields CDR1 MNHEY and CDR2 SVGAGI. The CDR3 region has the DNA TGTGCCAGCAGTTACTCGATGCAGGGGGAGAGCTCCTATAATTCACCCCTCCACTTT. This encodes CASSYSMQGESSYNSPLHF.

This clonotype was detected a few times. This chain connects TRBV20-1 to TRBJ2-7; possible D gene TRBD2, 5 bases. Germline assignment: CDR1 DFQATT and CDR2 SNEGSKA (reference sequence). CDR3 length: 13 amino acids. The V and J ends lost 7 bases and 0 bases respectively, with 13 bases between them. The chain's CDR3 is CSVKRISSYEQYF. The DNA for the CDR3 is TGCAGTGTGAAGCGGATTTCCTCCTACGAGCAGTACTTC.

In this sample, this clonotype turned up many times. The chain couples TRBV11-2 to TRBJ1-2; TRBD1 is a possible D gene (6 bases). The CDR3 loop spans 15 amino acids. Trimming left V 4 bases short and J 2 bases short, with 14 bases between. The germline gives CDR1 SGHAT, CDR2 FQNNGV. CDR3 nucleotide sequence: TGTGCCAGCAGCTCTCTGCAGGGGATCAACTATGGCTACACCTTC. This gives the protein CASSSLQGINYGYTF.

The table lists this clonotype with a few counts. The chain recombines TRBV9 with TRBJ2-3; 12 bases map to TRBD2. Germline trimming cut 4 bases from V and 2 bases from J; bases unmatched to any gene: 8. Germline assignment: CDR1 SGDLS and CDR2 YYNGEE. This CDR3 region has 17 residues. The CDR3 bases are TGTGCCAGCAGCTTCCTAGCGGGAGGGGCTCCCACAGATACGCAGTATTTT. Translated: CASSFLAGGAPTDTQYF.

The V call is TRBV21-1, the J call TRBJ2-7; whether TRBD2, the table's D call, matches the DNA was not checked. TRBV21-1 constitutes a pseudogene. There are 15 residues in the CDR3. For the CDR3, the DNA is TGTGCCAGCAGCAAGGTAGCGGAGAGCTCCTACGAGCAGTACGTC. The encoded protein is CASSKVAESSYEQYV.

Only a few counts were recorded for this clonotype. The V call is TRBV29-1, the J call TRBJ1-2; D possibly corresponds to TRBD1 (6 bases). CDR1 is SQVTM, CDR2 ANQGSEA, per germline. V lost 5 bases and J 7 bases, leaving 17 bases between the germline ends. This CDR3 is built from 13 residues. CDR3 DNA: TGCAGCGTTAAGGTTGAGGGGGTCGGTGGCTACACCTTC. Protein sequence: CSVKVEGVGGYTF.

The sample holds many counts of this clonotype. The chain has TRBV29-1 and TRBJ1-1; D gene unclear. Germline CDR1 is SQVTM and CDR2 is ANQGSEA. Trimming took 7 bases from V and 2 from J, leaving 17 bases between them. The CDR3 has 14 residues. The CDR3 sequence: CSGWVSGVNTEAFF. In DNA, the CDR3 is TGCAGCGGGTGGGTATCAGGCGTCAACACTGAAGCTTTCTTT.

This chain joins TRBV20-1 and TRBJ2-7; 12 nucleotides line up with TRBD2. Germline V gene data show CDR1 as DFQATT and CDR2 as SNEGSKA (reference sequence). The V segment lost 6 bases and the J segment 2 bases; nucleotides outside the gene matches: 17. The CDR3 consists of 18 residues. The CDR3 DNA reads as TGCAGTGCCCAGAGACTAGCGGGAGATCACCCGACGGCCTACGAGCAGTACTTC. Amino acid sequence: CSAQRLAGDHPTAYEQYF.

This clonotype was seen repeatedly, ten times or more. The rearrangement uses TRBV5-1 and TRBJ1-2; no definite D call. V was shortened by 4 bases and J by 0 bases, with 13 bases between the two germline ends. There are 15 residues in the CDR3. In germline, CDR1 is SGHRS, CDR2 YFSETQ. The CDR3 loop reads CASSVRTDTNYGYTF. The DNA of the CDR3 is TGCGCCAGCAGCGTTAGGACGGATACTAACTATGGCTACACCTTC.

This clonotype appeared a few times. This chain connects TRBV7-9 to TRBJ2-1; 7 nucleotides match TRBD1. Losses at the gene ends were 4 bases for V and 4 bases for J; bases not matched to a gene: 10. Germline V gives CDR1 SEHNR, CDR2 FQNEAQ (reference sequence). The CDR3 contains 16 residues. This CDR3 is CASSYLGGKIYNEQFF. CDR3 nucleotides: TGTGCCAGCAGCTATCTAGGGGGCAAAATTTACAATGAGCAGTTCTTC.

There are a few counts of this clonotype. The J gene is TRBJ2-5, the V gene TRBV29-1; D is unclear. V dropped 3 bases and J dropped 2 bases, with 10 bases sitting between them. This CDR3 has 13 residues. CDR1 SQVTM and CDR2 ANQGSEA come from the germline V gene. CDR3 in amino acids: CSVDLQYQETQYF. The CDR3 DNA follows: TGCAGCGTTGATCTACAGTATCAAGAGACCCAGTACTTC.

This clonotype was counted between two and nine times. The chain combines TRBV18 with TRBJ2-3; the D gene is possibly TRBD2 (6 bases). Germline V gene sequence: CDR1 KGHSH, CDR2 LQKENI. The CDR3 contains 12 residues. Between the trimmed V and J ends, which lost 3 bases and 8 bases, there was a span of 9 bases. Here the CDR3 DNA reads TGTGCCAGCTCACCCCCCGGGGGTACGCAGTATTTT. It yields the protein CASSPPGGTQYF.